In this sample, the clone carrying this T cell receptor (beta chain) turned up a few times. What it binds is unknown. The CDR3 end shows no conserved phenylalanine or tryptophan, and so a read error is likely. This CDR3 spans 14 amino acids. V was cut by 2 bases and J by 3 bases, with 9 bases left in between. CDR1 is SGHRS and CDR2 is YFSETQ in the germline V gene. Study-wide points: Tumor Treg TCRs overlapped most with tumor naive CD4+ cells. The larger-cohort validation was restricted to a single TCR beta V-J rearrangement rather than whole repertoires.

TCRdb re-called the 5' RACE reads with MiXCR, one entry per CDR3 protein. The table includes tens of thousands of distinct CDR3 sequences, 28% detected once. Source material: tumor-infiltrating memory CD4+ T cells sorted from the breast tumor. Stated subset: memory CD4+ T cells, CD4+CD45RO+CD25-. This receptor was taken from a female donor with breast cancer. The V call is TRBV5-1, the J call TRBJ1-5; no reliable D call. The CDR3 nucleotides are TGCGCCAGCAGCTTCGACGGTCTCAATCAGCCCCAGCATCTT. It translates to CASSFDGLNQPQHL.